These T cell receptor beta chains were read from a single sample in a study of Graves' ophthalmopathy and Graves' hyperthyroidism. TCRdb re-called the multiplex PCR reads with MiXCR, one entry per CDR3 protein. The sample has about 1.2 million distinct CDR3 sequences, approximately 35% seen once. What was sequenced was peripheral blood or thyroid tissue (not recorded which). The receptors were sampled from an adult man with Graves' hyperthyroidism. Each CDR3 is given with its conserved first and last residue. A D gene is named only where the DNA matches it firmly. The size field is filled for only some rows; it gives once, few, many or a size class.

J gene	D gene	V gene	clone size	CDR3 DNA	CDR3 protein
TRBJ2-5	-	TRBV15	-	TGTGCCACCAGCAGAGCAGGGGCTATGGAGACCCAGTACTTC	CATSRAGAMETQYF
TRBJ2-7	-	TRBV15	many	TGTGCCACCAGCCCAGGGCAGGGTTGGTACGAGCAGTACTTC	CATSPGQGWYEQYF
TRBJ2-5	-	TRBV2	few	TGTGCCAGCGAGGACACCCCGCGCGGGACCCAGTACTTC	CASEDTPRGTQYF
TRBJ1-1	TRBD1	TRBV29-1	-	TGCAGCGTTGCCTGGACAGGAACAAACACTGAAGCTTTCTTT	CSVAWTGTNTEAFF
TRBJ1-5	-	TRBV29-1	-	TGCAGCGTTGCAGCGAACACCGGGGATCAGCCCCAGCATTTT	CSVAANTGDQPQHF
TRBJ1-5	-	TRBV2	many	TGTGCCAGCTCACAGGGCTACAATCAGCCCCAGCATTTT	CASSQGYNQPQHF
TRBJ2-7	-	TRBV20-1	-	TGCAGTGCTCACCGGGACATCTCCCTCGAGCAGTACTTC	CSAHRDISLEQYF
TRBJ2-7	TRBD1	TRBV20-1	-	TGCAGTGCTAGACAGGGGACAGCCTACGAGCAGTACTTC	CSARQGTAYEQYF
TRBJ1-2	-	TRBV5-1	many	TGCGCCAGCAGGACCGGGACGCCAGATGGCTACACCTTC	CASRTGTPDGYTF
TRBJ2-7	-	TRBV4-3	-	TGCGCCAGCAGCCAAGTGGCGTGGGACACGAGCTCCTACGAGCAGTACTTC	CASSQVAWDTSSYEQYF
TRBJ1-5	-	TRBV7-8	-	TGTGCCAGCAGCTTAGCAGGGCGTGGGGATCAGCCCCAGCATTTT	CASSLAGRGDQPQHF
TRBJ1-5	TRBD1	TRBV12-3/TRBV12-4	-	TGTGCCAGCACGGGACAGGGTCAGCCCCAGCATTTT	CASTGQGQPQHF
TRBJ1-2	TRBD1	TRBV19	few	TGTGCCAGTACCTGGGACAGGGCGGCTGGCTACACCTTC	CASTWDRAAGYTF
TRBJ1-6	-	TRBV5-8	many	TGTGCCAGCAGCTACTCCGGGACTGAAAGGTGGCCCCACTTT	CASSYSGTERWPHF
TRBJ2-5	TRBD2	TRBV20-1	many	TGCAGTGCTAGAGATTCCAGCGGGGCCGGGGAGACCCAGTACTTC	CSARDSSGAGETQYF
TRBJ1-5	-	TRBV28	few	TGTGCCAGCAGCCCGACAGAAACGCATCAGCCCCAGCATTTT	CASSPTETHQPQHF
TRBJ2-5	TRBD1	TRBV10-3	many	TGTGCCATCAGGGACAGGCTCGACAAGGAGACCCAGTACTTC	CAIRDRLDKETQYF
TRBJ2-7	-	TRBV20-1	few	TGCAGTGCTAGCCGCGACAGAGCGAACCCCTCCTACGAGCAGTACTTC	CSASRDRANPSYEQYF
TRBJ1-5	-	TRBV6-6	-	TGTGCCAGCACCCACGAGGGACGTAGCAATCAGCCCCAGCATTTT	CASTHEGRSNQPQHF
TRBJ1-1	-	TRBV15	-	TGTGCCACCAGCAGCCAATTAGGGGGCACTGAAGCTTTCTTT	CATSSQLGGTEAFF
TRBJ2-7	TRBD2	TRBV20-1	many	TGCAGCGGACTAGCGGGAGGGCCCGGTGGCGAGCAGTACTTC	CSGLAGGPGGEQYF
TRBJ1-4	-	TRBV2	-	TGTGCCAGTGGGCAGGGAACAGGCATTAATGAAAAACTGTTTTTT	CASGQGTGINEKLFF
TRBJ2-2	TRBD2	TRBV7-8	few	TGTGCCAGCAGCTTTTTCACGGGGGAGGGCCTCACCGGGGAGCTGTTTTTT	CASSFFTGEGLTGELFF
TRBJ2-7	TRBD1	TRBV12-3/TRBV12-4	-	TGTGCCAGCAGCACAGGGACAGGGGAGTACGAGCAGTACTTC	CASSTGTGEYEQYF
TRBJ1-5	-	TRBV7-9	many	TGTGCCAGCAGCTTGAGTCTGGGACAGCCCCAGCATTTT	CASSLSLGQPQHF
TRBJ1-1	TRBD1	TRBV11-2	many	TGTGCCAGCAGCCCCCCCGGACAGGGGCGTGCTTTCTTT	CASSPPGQGRAFF
TRBJ1-5	-	TRBV10-3	-	TGTGCCATCAGTGAGGTAGATAGCAATCAGCCCCAGCATTTT	CAISEVDSNQPQHF
TRBJ2-7	TRBD1	TRBV10-2	many	TGCGCCAGCAGTGCAGACAGGGTCTACGAGCAGTACTTC	CASSADRVYEQYF
TRBJ1-2	TRBD1	TRBV2	-	TGTGCCAGCAGTGACGGACAGGACAACTATGGCTACGCCTTC	CASSDGQDNYGYAF
TRBJ2-3	-	TRBV12-3/TRBV12-4	-	TGTGCCAGCAGCGTAGGACACGGGCCCTTCACAGATACGCAGTATTTT	CASSVGHGPFTDTQYF
TRBJ2-3	-	TRBV24-1	-	TGTGCCACCAGTGATTTGAGTAGCACAGATACGCAGTATTTT	CATSDLSSTDTQYF
TRBJ2-7	-	TRBV2	-	TGTGCCAGCACAGTTACCTACGAGCAGTACTTC	CASTVTYEQYF
TRBJ2-2	-	TRBV11-2	-	TGTGCCAGCAGCTTAGTTCCAGCGGGGGAGCTGTTTTTT	CASSLVPAGELFF
TRBJ1-1	TRBD1	TRBV6-2/TRBV6-3	many	TGTGCCAGCAAACAGGGGTTGGAGAACACTGAAGCTTTCTTT	CASKQGLENTEAFF
TRBJ1-2	-	TRBV9	few	TGTGCCAGCAGCGCCACAGCGCACGATGGCTACACCTTC	CASSATAHDGYTF
TRBJ1-1	-	TRBV5-1	many	TGCGCCAGCAGCGTCGGCGCTGAAGCTTTCTTT	CASSVGAEAFF
TRBJ1-5	-	TRBV15	many	TGTGCCACCAGCAGAGATCCCACTAGCAATCAGCCCCAGCATTTT	CATSRDPTSNQPQHF
TRBJ2-7	TRBD2	TRBV5-1	many	TGCGCCAGCAAACAGCGGGAGGATGCCGAGCAGTACTTC	CASKQREDAEQYF
TRBJ2-7	-	TRBV12-3/TRBV12-4	few	TGTGCCAGCAGTTTAAGGTCGAGCCCGGGAGTCGAGCAGTACTTC	CASSLRSSPGVEQYF
TRBJ1-4	-	TRBV7-6	-	TGTGCCAGCAGCCCCCGCGCGGATGAAAAACTGTTTTTT	CASSPRADEKLFF
TRBJ2-7	TRBD1	TRBV29-1	many	TGCAGCGCCGCAGACAGGGCTATACCCTACGAGCAGTACTTC	CSAADRAIPYEQYF
TRBJ2-5	TRBD2	TRBV7-9	-	TGTGCCAGCAGACCGGGACTAGCGGGAGGCGGTGAGACCCAGTACTTC	CASRPGLAGGGETQYF
TRBJ1-3	-	TRBV7-9	many	TGTGCCAGCAGCTTAGGGGATCCGACCGGAAACACCATATATTTT	CASSLGDPTGNTIYF
TRBJ2-7	-	TRBV24-1	many	TGTGCCACCAGGGAGAGCTCCTACGAGCAGTACTTC	CATRESSYEQYF
TRBJ1-5	TRBD1	TRBV29-1	-	TGCAGCTTCGGACAGGGTAATCAGCCCCAGCATTTT	CSFGQGNQPQHF
TRBJ1-2	-	TRBV10-3	-	TGTGCCATCACTCGATCGGTCGGGGGAGATGGCTACACCTTC	CAITRSVGGDGYTF
TRBJ1-2	TRBD1	TRBV4-3	few	TGCGCCAGCAGCCAACCTGGACAGGGGGCGCGAGGCTACACCTTC	CASSQPGQGARGYTF
TRBJ1-1	TRBD1	TRBV29-1	many	TGCAGCGTTGAAGATCCGGGACAGGGGCTGAACACTGAAGCTTTCTTT	CSVEDPGQGLNTEAFF
TRBJ1-5	TRBD1	TRBV7-2	-	TGTGCCAGCAGCGCGGGGGACAGGGTGTATCAGCCCCAGCATTTT	CASSAGDRVYQPQHF
TRBJ2-7	TRBD2	TRBV7-2	-	TGTGCCAGCAGCCAAGAGCGACTAGCGGCTAGCTCCTACGAGCAGTACTTC	CASSQERLAASSYEQYF
TRBJ1-4	-	TRBV7-2	many	TGTGCCAGCAGCTTAGGCGGGTTCCGGGAAAAACTGTTTTTT	CASSLGGFREKLFF
TRBJ1-5	-	TRBV14	-	TGTGCCAGCAGCCGGGGACTAGCGGGAGGGTACGAGACCCAGCATTTT	CASSRGLAGGYETQHF
TRBJ1-1	TRBD1	TRBV5-1	-	TGCGCCAGCAGCTTGGTCCAGGGGGCGAGAACTGAAGCTTTCTTT	CASSLVQGARTEAFF
TRBJ2-7	TRBD1	TRBV10-3	many	TGTGCCACGAGGACAGGGGATTCCTACGAGCAGTACTTC	CATRTGDSYEQYF
TRBJ1-3	-	TRBV7-2	-	TGTGCCAGCAGCTTAGTGCGGGGGGCCTTCTCTGGAAACACCATATATTTT	CASSLVRGAFSGNTIYF
TRBJ1-2	TRBD1	TRBV12-3/TRBV12-4	few	TGTGCCAGCAGAGACCGGGACAGGGGGCCATATGGCTACACCTTC	CASRDRDRGPYGYTF